Described below is a single T cell receptor (beta chain) sequence and its context. Its antigen is not identified. The CDR3 consists of 12 residues. Germline V CDR1 and CDR2: SGHTA, FQGNSA. The V gene lost 2 bases and the J gene lost 10 bases, with 9 bases spanning the gap. These data come from a study of shared clonotypes between healthy human individuals. Broader study findings: The low donor count limited represented genetic and exposure-history diversity.

CD8 cells classed as naive were CD45RO-negative and positively selected for CCR7, excluding terminally differentiated effector memory CD45RA+ cells. In the original processing: As immunoSEQ supplied junction-only sequences (without quality scores), filtering differed. Produced via immunoSEQ multiplex PCR; TCRdb's table is partial and in-frame only. That table is the source of V, J and clone size, and D and trimming were worked out from the DNA. The sample contains a few million clones, approximately 92% of which appear only once. Sequenced material: naive CD8+ T cells from PBMCs. The chain recombines TRBV7-2 with TRBJ2-1; D not certain. The origin of this receptor is a man aged 18 to 30 in good health. Some clones in this sample may be carry-over from other donors' samples. The CDR3 region is CASSLNVREQFF. CDR3 DNA sequence: TGTGCCAGCAGCTTAAACGTACGAGAGCAGTTCTTC.